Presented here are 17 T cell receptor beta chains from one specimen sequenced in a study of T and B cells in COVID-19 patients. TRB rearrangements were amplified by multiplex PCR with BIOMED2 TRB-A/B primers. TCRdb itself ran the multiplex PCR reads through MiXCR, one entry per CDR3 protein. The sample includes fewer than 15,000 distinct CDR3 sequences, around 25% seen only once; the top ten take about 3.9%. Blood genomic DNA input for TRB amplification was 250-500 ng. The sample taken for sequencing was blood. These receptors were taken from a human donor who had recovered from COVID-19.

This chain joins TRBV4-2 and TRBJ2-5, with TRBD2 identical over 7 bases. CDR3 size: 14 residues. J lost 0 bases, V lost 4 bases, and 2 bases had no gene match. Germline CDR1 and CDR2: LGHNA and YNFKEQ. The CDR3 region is CASSLGLDQETQYF. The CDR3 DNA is TGTGCCAGCAGCCTCGGACTAGACCAAGAGACCCAGTACTTC.

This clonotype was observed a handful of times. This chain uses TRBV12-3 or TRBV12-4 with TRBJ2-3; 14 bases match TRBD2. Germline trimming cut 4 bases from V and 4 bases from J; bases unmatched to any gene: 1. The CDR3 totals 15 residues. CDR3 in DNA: TGTGCCAGCAGTTGGGGACTAGCGGGGGCAGATACGCAGTATTTT. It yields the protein CASSWGLAGADTQYF.

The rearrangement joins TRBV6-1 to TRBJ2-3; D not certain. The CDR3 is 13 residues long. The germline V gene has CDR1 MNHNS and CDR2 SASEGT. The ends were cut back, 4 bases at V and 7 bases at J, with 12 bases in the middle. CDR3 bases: TGTGCCAGCAGTGCTTTTCAGGAGAATACGCAGTATTTT. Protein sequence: CASSAFQENTQYF.

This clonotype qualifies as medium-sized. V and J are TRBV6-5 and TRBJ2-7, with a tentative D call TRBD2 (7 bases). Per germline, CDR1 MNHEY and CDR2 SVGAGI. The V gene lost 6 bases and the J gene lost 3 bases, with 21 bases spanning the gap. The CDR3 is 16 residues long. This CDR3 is CASSPHQGRAYYEQYF. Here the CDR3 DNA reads TGTGCCAGCAGCCCTCATCAGGGGAGGGCCTACTACGAGCAGTACTTC.

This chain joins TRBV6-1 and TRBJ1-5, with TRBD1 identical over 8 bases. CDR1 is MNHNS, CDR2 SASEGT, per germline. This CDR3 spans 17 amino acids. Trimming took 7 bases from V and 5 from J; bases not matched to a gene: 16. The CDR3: CASILGQERGLYQPQHF. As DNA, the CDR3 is TGTGCCAGCATCCTGGGACAGGAGAGAGGACTTTATCAGCCCCAGCATTTT.

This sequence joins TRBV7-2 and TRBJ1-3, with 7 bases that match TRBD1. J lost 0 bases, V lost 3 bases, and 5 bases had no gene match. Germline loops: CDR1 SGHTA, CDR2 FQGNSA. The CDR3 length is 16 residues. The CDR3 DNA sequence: TGTGCCAGCAGCTTGGGACAGTCGTACTCTGGAAACACCATATATTTT. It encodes CASSLGQSYSGNTIYF.

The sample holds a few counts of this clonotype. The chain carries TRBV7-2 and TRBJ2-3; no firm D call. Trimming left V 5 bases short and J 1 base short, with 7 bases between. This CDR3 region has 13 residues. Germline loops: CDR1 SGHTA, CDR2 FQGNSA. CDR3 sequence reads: CASSADGTDTQYF. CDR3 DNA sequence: TGTGCCAGCAGCGCAGACGGCACAGATACGCAGTATTTT.

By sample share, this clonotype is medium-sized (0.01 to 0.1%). The CDR3 loop reads CASSLAVGSPLHF. CDR3 in DNA: TGTGCCAGCAGTTTGGCGGTCGGTTCACCCCTCCACTTT. The V and J genes are TRBV12-3 or TRBV12-4 and TRBJ1-6; D is undetermined. The CDR3 totals 13 residues. The V end was cut by 3 bases, the J end by 9 bases, with 9 bases between.

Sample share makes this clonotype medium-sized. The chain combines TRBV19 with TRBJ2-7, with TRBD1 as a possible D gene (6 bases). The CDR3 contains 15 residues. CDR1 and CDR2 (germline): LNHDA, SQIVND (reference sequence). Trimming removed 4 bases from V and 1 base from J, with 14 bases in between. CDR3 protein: CASSTAGVGSYEQYF. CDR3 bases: TGTGCCAGTAGTACCGCAGGGGTCGGGTCCTACGAGCAGTACTTC.

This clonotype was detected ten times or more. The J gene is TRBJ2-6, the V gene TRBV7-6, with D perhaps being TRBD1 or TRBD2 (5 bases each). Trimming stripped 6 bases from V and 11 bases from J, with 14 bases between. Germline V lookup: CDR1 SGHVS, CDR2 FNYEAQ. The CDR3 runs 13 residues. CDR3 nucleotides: TGTGCCAGCAGGGGGACCCGTCGGGACGTCCTGACTTTC. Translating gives CASRGTRRDVLTF.

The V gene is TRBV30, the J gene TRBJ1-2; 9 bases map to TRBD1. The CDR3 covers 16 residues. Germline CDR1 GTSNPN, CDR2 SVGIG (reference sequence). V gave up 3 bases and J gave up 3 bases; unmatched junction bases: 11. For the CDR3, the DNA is TGTGCCTGGAGCACACAAAGGACAGGGGAGTACTATGGCTACACCTTC. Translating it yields CAWSTQRTGEYYGYTF.

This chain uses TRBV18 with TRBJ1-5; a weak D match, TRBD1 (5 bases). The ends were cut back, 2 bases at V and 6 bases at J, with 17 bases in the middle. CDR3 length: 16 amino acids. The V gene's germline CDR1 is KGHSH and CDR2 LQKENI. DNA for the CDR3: TGTGCCAGCTCACCAAACAAAGCAGGGAGTCGTCAGCCCCAGCATTTT. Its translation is CASSPNKAGSRQPQHF.

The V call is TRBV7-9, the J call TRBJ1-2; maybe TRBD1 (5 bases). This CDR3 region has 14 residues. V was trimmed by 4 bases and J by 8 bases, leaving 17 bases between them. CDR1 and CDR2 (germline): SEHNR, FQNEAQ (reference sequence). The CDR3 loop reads CASSWGPNALGYTF. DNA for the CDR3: TGTGCCAGCAGCTGGGGACCCAATGCACTAGGCTACACCTTC.

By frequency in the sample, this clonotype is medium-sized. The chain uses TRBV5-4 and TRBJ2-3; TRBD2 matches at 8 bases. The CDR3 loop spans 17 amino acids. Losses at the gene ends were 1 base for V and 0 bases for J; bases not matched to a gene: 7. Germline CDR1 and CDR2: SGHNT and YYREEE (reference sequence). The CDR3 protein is CASSLYSGGASTDTQYF. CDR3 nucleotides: TGTGCCAGCAGCTTGTACAGCGGGGGAGCTAGCACAGATACGCAGTATTTT.

CDR3 sequence reads: CASSPTGGNTEAFF. The DNA for the CDR3 is TGTGCCAGCAGCCCCACAGGGGGCAACACTGAAGCTTTCTTT. This chain links TRBV7-6 with TRBJ1-1, with TRBD1 matching over 9 bases. The V segment lost 5 bases and the J segment 2 bases; nucleotides outside the gene matches: 3. Germline values: CDR1 SGHVS, CDR2 FNYEAQ. The CDR3 totals 14 residues.

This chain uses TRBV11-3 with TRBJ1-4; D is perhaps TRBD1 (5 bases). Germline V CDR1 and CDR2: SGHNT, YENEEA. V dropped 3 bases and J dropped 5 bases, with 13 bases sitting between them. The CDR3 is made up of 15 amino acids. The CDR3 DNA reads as TGTGCCAGCAGCTTTAATTCAGGGAGGAATGAAAAACTGTTTTTT. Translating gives CASSFNSGRNEKLFF. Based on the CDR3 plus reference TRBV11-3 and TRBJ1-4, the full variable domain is EAGVVQSPRYKIIEKKQPVAFWCNPISGHNTLYWYLQNLGQGPELLIRYENEEAVDDSQLPKDRFSAERLKGVDSTLKIQPAELGDSAVYLCASSFNSGRNEKLFFGSGTQLSVL.

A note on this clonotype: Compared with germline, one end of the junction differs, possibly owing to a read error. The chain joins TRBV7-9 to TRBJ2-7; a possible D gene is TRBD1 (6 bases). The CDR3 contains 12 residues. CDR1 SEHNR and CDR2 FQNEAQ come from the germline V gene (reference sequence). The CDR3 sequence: CATSQGGYEQYF. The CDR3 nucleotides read TGTGCCACCAGCCAAGGGGGCTACGAGCAGTACTTC. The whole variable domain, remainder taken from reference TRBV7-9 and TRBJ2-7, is DTGVSQNPRHKITKRGQNVTFRCDPISEHNRLYWYRQTLGQGPEFLTYFQNEAQLEKSRLLSDRFSAERPKGSFSTLEIQRTEQGDSAMYLCATSQGGYEQYFGPGTRLTVT.